This entry describes one T cell receptor (beta chain). Its antigen remains unidentified. Assay used: immunoSEQ multiplex PCR; TCRdb lists only in-frame clones, some missing. This sample has 25,000 to 30,000 clones; 84% occur once, and the top ten carry approximately 4.9%. This entry belongs to a study of T cells in localized non-small cell lung cancer. Study-wide points: With higher T cell density in blood came longer overall survival. T cell clonality was highest in uninvolved adjacent lung, above tumor.

This sequence was found in a man aged 35-75 years with stage III lung adenocarcinoma. The sequencing used peripheral blood mononuclear cells, collected before any cancer treatment.

CDR3 in DNA: TGTGCCAGCAGCTTGAGTCAGAACACTGAAGCTTTCTTT. It is translated as CASSLSQNTEAFF. This chain uses TRBV5-4 with TRBJ1-1, with no clear D. The V end lost 1 base, the J end lost 1 base, and 5 bases lay between the germline ends. This CDR3 comprises 13 residues. Germline V gene data show CDR1 as SGHNT and CDR2 as YYREEE (reference sequence).